This record covers a single T cell receptor beta chain. Germline assignment: CDR1 SGHKS and CDR2 YYEKEE (reference sequence). The CDR3 covers 16 residues. The V segment lost 0 bases and the J segment 3 bases; nucleotides outside the gene matches: 6. These data are taken from a study of blood T cell repertoires in COVID-19. On the study more broadly: The analysed material was cDNA or gDNA that came from T cells, B-cell-depleted T cells, or PBMCs.

The protocol was immunoSEQ multiplex PCR, while the TCRdb copy is restricted to in-frame clones and leaves out a portion. The repertoire holds a few hundred thousand clones, with 70% to 90% as singletons. This clonotype originated in a woman between 25 and 40 years old who had recovered from COVID-19. Sequencing input: PBMCs or T cells enriched from blood (not recorded which). V and J are TRBV5-5 and TRBJ1-5; 7 nucleotides align to TRBD1. The DNA of the CDR3 is TGTGCCAGCAGCTTGGCCCAGGGACAGTACAATCAGCCCCAGCATTTT. Translation: CASSLAQGQYNQPQHF.